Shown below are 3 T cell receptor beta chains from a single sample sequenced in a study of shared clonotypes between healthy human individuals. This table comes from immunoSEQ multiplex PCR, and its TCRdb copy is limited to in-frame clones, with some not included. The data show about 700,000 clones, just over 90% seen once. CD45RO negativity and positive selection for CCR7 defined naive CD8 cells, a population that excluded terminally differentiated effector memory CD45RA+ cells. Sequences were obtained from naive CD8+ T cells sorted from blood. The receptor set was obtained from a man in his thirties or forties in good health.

In DNA, the CDR3 is TGTGCCAGCAGCCTTACCGGGCGGGGGGGCACTGAAGCTTTCTTT. It translates to CASSLTGRGGTEAFF. This chain joins TRBV9 and TRBJ1-1, with D possibly matching TRBD1 (5 bases). Deletions cut 4 bases from V and 4 bases from J, with 17 bases between. CDR3 length equals 15 residues. Germline V gives CDR1 SGDLS, CDR2 YYNGEE.

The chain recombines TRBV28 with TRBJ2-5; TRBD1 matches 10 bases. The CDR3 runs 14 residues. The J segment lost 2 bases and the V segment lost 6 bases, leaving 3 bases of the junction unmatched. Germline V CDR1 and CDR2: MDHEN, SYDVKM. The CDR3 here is CASRPDRGQETQYF. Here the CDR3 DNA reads TGTGCCAGCAGACCGGACAGGGGGCAAGAGACCCAGTACTTC.

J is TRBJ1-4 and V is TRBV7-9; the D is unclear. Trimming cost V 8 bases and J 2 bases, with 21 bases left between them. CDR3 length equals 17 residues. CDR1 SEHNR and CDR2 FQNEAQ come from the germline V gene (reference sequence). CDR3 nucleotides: TGTGCCAGCGGTACGCCGTCAAACAGACCTACTAATGAAAAACTGTTTTTT. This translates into CASGTPSNRPTNEKLFF.